This T cell receptor beta chain derives from a study of identical twins. MiXCR, run by TCRdb on the 5' RACE reads, gives a single entry per CDR3 protein. The sample yields a few hundred thousand distinct CDR3 sequences, 24% seen once. Study conclusions and caveats: Insertion counts were lower in abundant cord blood beta clonotypes, a trend that memory repertoires did not show.

Healthy Caucasians alone served as donors. The V gene's germline CDR1 is LGHNA and CDR2 YNFKEQ. The ends lost 1 base at V and 3 bases at J; junction bases unmatched: 2. The CDR3 has 14 amino acids. This clonotype appeared a few times. The antigen is undetermined. These data were also reused for a study on T cells expressing NK-cell markers. From that study: It was sorted CD3+CD56-NKG2C+, CD3+CD56+NKG2C- and CD3+CD56+NKG2C+ T cells that provided the TCR beta repertoires.

The clonotype was recovered from a woman under 30 in good health. Sequencing used CD4+ T cells sorted from blood. This chain joins TRBV4-2 and TRBJ2-7; 8 bases map to TRBD2. The CDR3 nucleotides read TGTGCCAGCAGCCAAGGGGCGGGAGGCTACGAGCAGTACTTC. Amino acids: CASSQGAGGYEQYF.